The T cell receptor beta chain under discussion was sequenced for a study of spatial heterogeneity in lung cancer. This clonotype came up a few times. No conserved phenylalanine or tryptophan is present at the end of the CDR3, so a read error is the likely explanation. Time point given: sample taken at primary tumor resection. Unsorted whole RNA from tumor, nontumor lung or frozen PBMC underwent sequencing. V was clipped by 4 bases and J by 2 bases, with 1 base between them. The CDR3 consists of 11 residues. Germline assignment: CDR1 SGHTA and CDR2 FQGNSA. A single record per CDR3 protein comes from TCRdb applying MiXCR to the 5' RACE reads. This sample yields about 45,000 distinct CDR3 sequences, of which 6% to 7.5% are seen a single time; around two fifths belongs to the top ten.

The material sequenced was PBMCs, taken at surgery. This rearrangement joins TRBV7-2 to TRBJ2-3; D call uncertain. This receptor was identified in a female donor with early-stage non-small cell lung cancer. CDR3 amino acids: CASSSTDTQYY. Here the CDR3 DNA reads TGTGCCAGCAGCTCCACAGATACGCAGTATTAT.